This T cell receptor beta chain was sequenced in a study of blood T cells in healthy people across ages. The CDR3 has 15 residues. Germline values: CDR1 KGHSH, CDR2 LQKENI. V shed 3 bases and J 6 bases; nucleotides not matched to a gene: 10. This clonotype was counted at least ten times. It was with a sample-barcoded 5' primer and a J-beta primer mix that a second PCR of roughly 6 to 11 cycles was run. TCRdb re-called the 5' RACE reads with MiXCR, one entry per CDR3 protein. The sample gives approximately 350,000 distinct CDR3 sequences, approximately 47% of which show up once; under 60% is in the top ten.

The receptor comes from a man in his fifties or sixties in good health. Sample: blood. This chain joins TRBV18 and TRBJ2-7, with 8 positions matching TRBD1. The CDR3 sequence: CASSPTGQGLGEQYF. The CDR3 coding sequence is TGTGCCAGCTCACCGACAGGACAGGGTTTAGGCGAGCAGTACTTC.